A single count supports the clone carrying this TCR beta chain. Using immunoSEQ multiplex PCR, the repertoire was profiled, and TCRdb retains in-frame clones only, with some absent. The repertoire holds about 190,000 clones, with around 83% as singletons. Participants reported their clinical history, and cohort assignment relied on those reports. The entry originates in a study of blood T cell repertoires in COVID-19. Study details: Acute and convalescent COVID-19 specimens originated in the United States, Italy and Spain. Nucleic acid was either cDNA or gDNA, and it came from T cells, B-cell-depleted T cells, or PBMCs.

Specimen: PBMCs or T cells enriched from blood (not recorded which). This TCR came from a woman between 40 and 55 years old in a cohort exposed to, infected with or recovered from COVID-19 (not recorded which).

The CDR3 bases are TGTGCCAGCAGCTTAAGTCCGAGCGGGAGGGGAGATACGCAGTATTTT. This sequence encodes CASSLSPSGRGDTQYF. The chain joins TRBV5-4 to TRBJ2-3; 10 nucleotides match TRBD2. V was pared by 2 bases and J by 5 bases, with 8 bases of the junction left unmatched. There are 16 residues in the CDR3. The germline CDR1 and CDR2 sequences are SGHNT and YYREEE (reference sequence).